Below, one TCR beta chain is given with its context. The source of the sample is a study of blood T cell repertoires in COVID-19. Enrolled through a virtual design, the participants were between about 18 and 100 years of age and came from 24 US areas. Cohort 3 recovery required two negative PCRs, clearance, or symptom resolution. Methods used by the authors: Reference gene primer amplification yielded estimated nucleated cell counts. The table came from immunoSEQ multiplex PCR; TCRdb's copy has only in-frame clones and leaves some out. V and J calls and clone size follow that table, whereas D and trimming were derived from the DNA. The data hold over 350,000 clones, with approximately 87% observed a single time. With 0 bases removed from V and 8 bases from J, the gap between germline ends came to 13 bases. Looked up from germline, CDR1 is MGHRA and CDR2 is YSYEKL. The CDR3 contains 14 residues.

V is TRBV4-1 and J is TRBJ1-2; D call uncertain. The receptor's source is a woman between 45 and 60 years old who had recovered from COVID-19. Specimen: PBMCs or T cells enriched from blood (not recorded which). The CDR3 is CASSQDTHRSGYTF. CDR3 bases: TGCGCCAGCAGCCAAGATACCCACAGATCGGGCTACACCTTC.